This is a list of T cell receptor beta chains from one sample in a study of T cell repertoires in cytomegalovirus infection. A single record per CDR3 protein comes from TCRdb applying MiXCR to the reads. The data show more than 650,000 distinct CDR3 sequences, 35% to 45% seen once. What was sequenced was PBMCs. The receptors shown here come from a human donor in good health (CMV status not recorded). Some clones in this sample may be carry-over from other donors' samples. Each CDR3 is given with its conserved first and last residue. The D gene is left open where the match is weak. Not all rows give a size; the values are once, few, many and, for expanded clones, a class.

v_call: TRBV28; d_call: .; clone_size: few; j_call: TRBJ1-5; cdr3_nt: TGTGCCGGCGGGACGGATAGCAATCAGCCCCAGCATTTT; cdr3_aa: CAGGTDSNQPQHF
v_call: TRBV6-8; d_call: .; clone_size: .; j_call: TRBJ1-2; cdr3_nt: TGTGCCAGCAGTTACTCGAGGACGCGTGGCTACACCTTC; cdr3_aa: CASSYSRTRGYTF
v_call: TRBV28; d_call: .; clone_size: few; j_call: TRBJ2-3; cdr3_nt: TGTGCCAGCAGTCTCCCAAATTTGGCGGGACGGCATTTT; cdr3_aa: CASSLPNLAGRHF
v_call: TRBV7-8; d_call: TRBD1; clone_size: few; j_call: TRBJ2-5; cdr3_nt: TGTGCCAGCAGCTACTCCAAAGACAGGGTTTTGGAGACCCAGTACTTC; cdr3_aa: CASSYSKDRVLETQYF
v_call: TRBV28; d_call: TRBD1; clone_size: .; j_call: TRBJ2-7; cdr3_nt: TGTGCCAGCAGTTATGCCGGGACAGGGGGCCACGAGCAGTACTTC; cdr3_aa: CASSYAGTGGHEQYF
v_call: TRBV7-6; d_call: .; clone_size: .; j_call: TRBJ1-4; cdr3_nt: TGTGCCAGCAGCTCGGCTGAAAAACTGTTTTTT; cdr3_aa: CASSSAEKLFF
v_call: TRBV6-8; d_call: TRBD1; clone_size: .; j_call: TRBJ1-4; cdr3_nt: TGTGCCAGCAGAAGCGGACAGGTTAATGAAAAACTGTTTTTT; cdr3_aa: CASRSGQVNEKLFF
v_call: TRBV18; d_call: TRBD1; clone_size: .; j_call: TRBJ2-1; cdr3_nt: TGTGCCAGCTCAATTGGGACAGGCTCCTACAATGAGCAGTTCTTC; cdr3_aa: CASSIGTGSYNEQFF
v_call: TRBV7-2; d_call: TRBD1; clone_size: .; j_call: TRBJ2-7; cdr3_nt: TGTGCCAGCAGCCTTGATAGACAGGGGGCGGGAGAGCAGTACTTC; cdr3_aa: CASSLDRQGAGEQYF
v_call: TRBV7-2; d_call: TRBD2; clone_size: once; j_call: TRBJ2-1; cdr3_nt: TGTGCCAGCACCATCTCTGGACTAGCGAGACACAATGAGCAGTTCTTC; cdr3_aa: CASTISGLARHNEQFF
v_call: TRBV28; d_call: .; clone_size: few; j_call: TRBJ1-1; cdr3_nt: TGTGCCAGCAGTTTGGGGCAGGGACTCACTGAAGCTTTCTTT; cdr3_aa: CASSLGQGLTEAFF
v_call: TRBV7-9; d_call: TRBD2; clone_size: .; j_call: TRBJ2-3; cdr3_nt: TGTGCCAGCATCGTAAGCGTAGCGGGAGCGGGCACAGATACGCAGTATTTT; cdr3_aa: CASIVSVAGAGTDTQYF
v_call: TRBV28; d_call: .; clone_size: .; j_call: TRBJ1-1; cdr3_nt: TGTGCCAGCAATCCGAACACCGGGAACGAGAACACTGAAGCTTTCTTT; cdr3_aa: CASNPNTGNENTEAFF
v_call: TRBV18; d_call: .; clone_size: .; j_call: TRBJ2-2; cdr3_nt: TGTGCCAGCTCACGGGTTAGGCAGACGAACACCGGGGAGCTGTTTTTT; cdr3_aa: CASSRVRQTNTGELFF
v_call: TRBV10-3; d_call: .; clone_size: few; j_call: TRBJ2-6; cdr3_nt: TGTGCCATCACGATGGGACACCCCTCTGGGGCCAACGTCCTGACTTTC; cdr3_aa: CAITMGHPSGANVLTF
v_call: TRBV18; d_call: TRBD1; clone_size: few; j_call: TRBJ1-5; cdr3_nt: TGTGCCAGCTCACCTACCCTGACAGGGGGGAATAGCAATCAGCCCCAGCATTTT; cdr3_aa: CASSPTLTGGNSNQPQHF
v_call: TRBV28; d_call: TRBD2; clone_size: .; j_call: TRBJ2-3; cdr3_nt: TGTGCCAGCAGTCGGGGAGGGACTCAGTCTGATACGCAGTATTTT; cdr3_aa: CASSRGGTQSDTQYF
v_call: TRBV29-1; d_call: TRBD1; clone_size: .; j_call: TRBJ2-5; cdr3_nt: TGCAGCGTTGAAGAAAGGGGGCTCTTAGGGGAGACCCAGTACTTC; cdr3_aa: CSVEERGLLGETQYF
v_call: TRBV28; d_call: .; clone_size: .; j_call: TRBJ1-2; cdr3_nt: TGTGCCAGCAGTTTGCTGCCGACATTTGCCTACTATGGCTACACCTTC; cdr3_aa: CASSLLPTFAYYGYTF
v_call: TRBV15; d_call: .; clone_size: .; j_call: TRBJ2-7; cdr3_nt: TGTGCCACCAGCAGAGATAAGGGCTACGAGCAGTACTTC; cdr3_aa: CATSRDKGYEQYF
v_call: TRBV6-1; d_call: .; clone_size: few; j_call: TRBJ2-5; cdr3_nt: TGTGCCAGCAGTGAACCCGGGATGCAAGAGACCCAGTACTTC; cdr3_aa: CASSEPGMQETQYF
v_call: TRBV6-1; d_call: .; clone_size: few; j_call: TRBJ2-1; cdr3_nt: TGTGCCAGCAGTGAAGGGGGATACTACAATGAGCAGTTCTTC; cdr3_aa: CASSEGGYYNEQFF
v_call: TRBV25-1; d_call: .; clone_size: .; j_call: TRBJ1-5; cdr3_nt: TGTGCCAGCAGTGACAGGGTTGGAAGCAATCAGCCCCAGCATTTT; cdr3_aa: CASSDRVGSNQPQHF
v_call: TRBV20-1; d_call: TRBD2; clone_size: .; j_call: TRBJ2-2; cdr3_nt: TGCAGCATGTTCAGGGAGGGGACCGGGGAGCTGTTTTTT; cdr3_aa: CSMFREGTGELFF
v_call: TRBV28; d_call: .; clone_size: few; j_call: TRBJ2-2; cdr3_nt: TGTGCCAGCAGTTTACGGGGACCTCTTATCAACACCGGGGAGCTGTTTTTT; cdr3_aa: CASSLRGPLINTGELFF
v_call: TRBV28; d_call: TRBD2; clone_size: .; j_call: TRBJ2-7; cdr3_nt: TGTGCCAGCAGCCCATTCGGGGCGGGAGGGCCATCCTACGAGCAGTACTTC; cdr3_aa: CASSPFGAGGPSYEQYF
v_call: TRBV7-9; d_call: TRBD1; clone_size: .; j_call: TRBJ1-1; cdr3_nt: TGTGCCAGCAGCCAGGGACAGGCTGAAGCTTTCTTT; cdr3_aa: CASSQGQAEAFF
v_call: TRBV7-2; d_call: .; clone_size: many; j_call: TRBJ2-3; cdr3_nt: TGTGCCAGCAGCTCCGAACTAGCCACAGATACGCAGTATTTT; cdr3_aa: CASSSELATDTQYF
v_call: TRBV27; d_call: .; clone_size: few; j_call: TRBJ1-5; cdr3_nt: TGTGCCAGCAGTTTCGGGACACCTTCCTTATGGGCCCAGCATTTT; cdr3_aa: CASSFGTPSLWAQHF
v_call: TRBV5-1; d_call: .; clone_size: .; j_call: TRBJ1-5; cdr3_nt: TGCGCCAGCAGCCCGTTTGGGGACGGTAATCAGCCCCAGCATTTT; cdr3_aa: CASSPFGDGNQPQHF
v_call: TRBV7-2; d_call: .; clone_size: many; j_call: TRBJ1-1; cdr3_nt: TGTGCCAGCAGCTTAGTACGGAATGAAGCTTTCTTT; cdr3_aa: CASSLVRNEAFF